This TCR beta chain was observed in a study of cytomegalovirus exposure and HLA in healthy donors. Study-level findings and limits: Under in vitro conditions, a few CMV-associated chains were confirmed as specific for CMV antigens. Subsequent analysis found a tendency for first-cohort TCR clusters to co-occur within the 120 or so validation repertoires. High sensitivity and specificity were reportedly achieved when the classifier diagnosed cytomegalovirus status.

Regarding this clone: Its antigen is currently unknown.

The CDR3 loop spans 14 amino acids. Germline CDR1 is SNHLY and CDR2 is FYNNEI. The J segment lost 5 bases and the V segment lost 6 bases, leaving 9 bases of the junction unmatched. The data were produced by immunoSEQ multiplex PCR, yet TCRdb's version contains in-frame clones alone and is incomplete. The sample shows 250,000 or so clones, 85% to 90% of them seen only once. The V gene is TRBV2, the J gene TRBJ2-5; 7 positions match TRBD1. The receptor was derived from a man aged 18 to 30 in good health and CMV-seronegative. Material: PBMCs. The DNA of the CDR3 is TGTGCCAGCAGCCCGACAGGGAATAGGGAGACCCAGTACTTC. Translating gives CASSPTGNRETQYF.